A selection of T cell receptor beta chains follows, all from one sample in a study of blood T cell repertoires in COVID-19. The repertoire was sequenced with immunoSEQ multiplex PCR; TCRdb's copy has only in-frame clones and lacks some. There are some 97,000 clones in the sample; about 90% occur only once, and about 6.9% lies in the top ten. Sample: peripheral blood. These receptors originate from a young man in a cohort sampled during active COVID-19. The CDR3 runs from the conserved cysteine through the conserved F or W. Each record gives: V gene, clone size, J gene, CDR3 protein. A clone size is listed for some rows: how often the clone was seen (once, few, many), or a class if it is expanded.

>TRBV6-2/TRBV6-3|once|TRBJ1-3
CASSDRYRGPSGNTIYF
>TRBV18|-|TRBJ2-1
CASSPSSKRIYNEQFF
>TRBV2|-|TRBJ1-1
CASTRQGDLLNTEAFF
>TRBV7-9|-|TRBJ2-7
CASSPRTGGHEQYF
>TRBV21-1|-|TRBJ2-2
CASRHRGPTGELFF
>TRBV4-3|-|TRBJ2-3
CASSPLAGGHAQYF
>TRBV28|-|TRBJ1-2
CASSVGQGGGYTF
>TRBV5-1|few|TRBJ2-3
CASMSGGATDTQYF
>TRBV9|-|TRBJ2-3
CASSVGVTQYF
>TRBV6-2/TRBV6-3|-|TRBJ2-2
CASSYVSGVHTGELFF
>TRBV30|-|TRBJ2-5
CAWKGQGQETQYF
>TRBV18|-|TRBJ2-7
CASSPPNGYEQYF
>TRBV19|-|TRBJ2-5
CASSTGTSGGETQYF
>TRBV5-1|-|TRBJ2-1
CASSQGLAGGNEQFF
>TRBV5-1|-|TRBJ1-1
CASSLRGSGNTEAFF
>TRBV7-9|-|TRBJ1-4
CASSLGRGEEKLFF
>TRBV19|-|TRBJ1-6
CASSIVREGNSPLHF
>TRBV29-1|-|TRBJ2-5
CSGVQGVVRETQYF
>TRBV19|-|TRBJ2-5
CASSILAGQETQYF
>TRBV12-5|-|TRBJ1-5
CASGSRYPGEGSNQPQHF
>TRBV19|many|TRBJ1-6
CASSPTTGGAGIGSPLHF
>TRBV5-6|once|TRBJ2-3
CASSRDILVADTQYF